This T cell receptor beta chain was documented in a study of shared clonotypes between healthy human individuals. Turning to the study itself: Each donor's CD8 memory used one plate, CD8 naive two, each CD4 subset three. Study results and limitations: Relative to memory subsets, naive subsets generally showed larger estimated richness. Limitation of the genetic and exposure-history diversity represented came from the few donors. Clonotypes not shared had lower generation probabilities than those common to all four donors.

Germline-derived CDR1 and CDR2 are MDHEN and SYDVKM. The CDR3 extends over 13 amino acids. V lost 8 bases and J 2 bases, leaving 9 bases between the germline ends. The method was immunoSEQ multiplex PCR; TCRdb's version includes in-frame clones alone and lacks a portion of them. The sample carries more than 2 million clones, about 95% recorded once. Turning to this clone: The antigen is undetermined.

This TCR derives from a man between 18 and 35 years old in good health. Sequencing was carried out using naive CD4+ T cells sorted from blood. Subset given: CD45RA+ positively selected. V gene TRBV28 combines with J gene TRBJ2-2; no reliable D call. In nucleotides, the CDR3 is TGTGCCAGCTACAATCGAAACACCGGGGAGCTGTTTTTT. Residues: CASYNRNTGELFF.